This T cell receptor (beta chain) is drawn from a study of CD8 T cells in ankylosing spondylitis. Overall study results and limits: Peripheral blood held disease-linked clones only at relatively low frequency, and these were CD8+. Earlier authors reported some of these motif variants in reactive arthritis synovial fluid and blood. The study looked at matched synovial fluid samples from ankylosing spondylitis patients. Disease-linked clones were reported to be significantly enriched there.

The CDR3 is 16 residues long. The V gene's germline CDR1 is SNHLY and CDR2 FYNNEI. After removal of 6 bases from V and 0 bases from J, the junction contained 7 bases not matched to a gene. For this clonotype: The antigen is not known.

Using quantitative 5'-RACE with molecular barcodes, the authors made TCR beta libraries. One entry per CDR3 protein, called by TCRdb with MiXCR from the 5' RACE reads. The sample consists of some 150,000 distinct CDR3 sequences, about an eighth of them appearing once. The source is a female donor with ankylosing spondylitis or in good health (not recorded which). The rearrangement uses TRBV2 and TRBJ2-3, with 9 bases fitting TRBD2. Material: blood, either unsorted or a sorted T cell fraction (not recorded which). The CDR3 sequence: CASRAGTSTSTDTQYF. DNA of the CDR3: TGTGCCAGCAGGGCCGGGACTAGCACGAGCACAGATACGCAGTATTTT.